This TCR beta chain was retrieved from a study of T cell responses to AZD1222 COVID-19 vaccine. Deletions cut 1 base from V and 1 base from J, with 11 bases between. Germline V gives CDR1 LNHNV, CDR2 YYDKDF (reference sequence). This CDR3 has 16 residues. Here immunoSEQ multiplex PCR was the method, and the copy in TCRdb shows in-frame clones only, minus some. The table records under 300,000 clones, 85% to 95% of them present only once. Regarding this clone: Antigen unknown.

Whole-study findings and limits: Vaccination with two AZD1222 doses was followed by a rise in Spike-specific TCR breadth and depth. As reported, nearly half of all spike-specific TCRs target variant regions that are unmutated.

This sequence was found in an adult in good health. The source material was peripheral blood, sampled on day 0 of AZD1222 vaccination. V gene TRBV15 combines with J gene TRBJ1-5; no clear D gene. This CDR3 is CATSRGRAVSNQPQHF. For the CDR3, the DNA is TGTGCCACCAGCAGAGGGAGGGCGGTGAGCAATCAGCCCCAGCATTTT.